These 8 T cell receptor beta chains share one sample of origin, sequenced in a study of T cell responses to AZD1222 COVID-19 vaccine. Data came from immunoSEQ multiplex PCR; TCRdb stores just in-frame clones and leaves some out. This table holds about 90,000 clones, around 91% found once. Sequenced material: peripheral blood, taken on day 0 of MenACWY control vaccination. Receptors were obtained from an adult in good health.

CDR3 bases: TGTGCCAGCAGCTTAATCTCAGGGAAGCCCCACTATGGCTACACCTTC. This codes for CASSLISGKPHYGYTF. The genes are TRBV7-9 and TRBJ1-2; D might be TRBD1 (5 bases). Trimming removed 2 bases at V and 3 bases at J, with 16 bases between. This CDR3 is built from 16 residues. Germline values: CDR1 SEHNR, CDR2 FQNEAQ (reference sequence).

The chain recombines TRBV7-2 with TRBJ1-2; D ambiguous. The length of the CDR3 is 15 residues. V gave up 0 bases and J gave up 8 bases, with 16 bases separating them. Germline CDR1 SGHTA, CDR2 FQGNSA. DNA of the CDR3: TGTGCCAGCAGCTTAGCGGTTTCAGCCGCGGGAGGCTACACCTTC. Its translation: CASSLAVSAAGGYTF.

This chain connects TRBV6-5 to TRBJ1-4; unclear D gene. Germline V lookup: CDR1 MNHEY, CDR2 SVGAGI. The CDR3 has 13 amino acids. V lost 5 bases, J lost 3 bases, and 7 bases lay in between. The CDR3 is CASSRVANEKLFF. In nucleotides, the CDR3 is TGTGCCAGCAGTCGAGTGGCTAATGAAAAACTGTTTTTT.

A single count supports this clone. V and J are TRBV27 and TRBJ2-7; perhaps TRBD2 as D (6 bases). This CDR3 spans 14 amino acids. The germline V gene encodes CDR1 MNHEY and CDR2 SMNVEV (reference sequence). Trimming removed 5 bases at V and 2 bases at J, with 13 bases between. CDR3 region: CASSPLARPYEQYF. The CDR3 DNA follows: TGTGCCAGCAGTCCCCTAGCGAGACCCTACGAGCAGTACTTC.

This chain connects TRBV9 to TRBJ2-7; D is ambiguous. V gave up 2 bases and J gave up 6 bases, with 12 bases separating them. The germline V gene encodes CDR1 SGDLS and CDR2 YYNGEE. CDR3 size: 13 residues. CDR3 in DNA: TGTGCCAGCAGCGTTGGGGAAGCCAGCGAGCAGTACTTC. This encodes CASSVGEASEQYF.

V gene TRBV5-1 combines with J gene TRBJ2-7; TRBD1 matches at 10 bases. The CDR3 is 18 residues long. Losses at the gene ends were 3 bases for V and 9 bases for J; bases not matched to a gene: 21. Germline values: CDR1 SGHRS, CDR2 YFSETQ. The CDR3: CASSSDRGMGLGNFVQYF. In nucleotides, the CDR3 is TGCGCCAGCAGCTCGGACAGGGGGATGGGTTTGGGAAACTTTGTGCAGTACTTC.

V gene TRBV28 combines with J gene TRBJ1-4; 7 nucleotides match TRBD1. Germline V gives CDR1 MDHEN, CDR2 SYDVKM. V lost 9 bases, J lost 8 bases, and 15 bases stayed unmatched. This CDR3 is built from 15 residues. This chain's CDR3 is CASFTGAVRGEKLFF. The DNA of the CDR3 is TGTGCCAGTTTTACAGGGGCTGTAAGGGGGGAAAAACTGTTTTTT.

The chain is built from TRBV7-2 and TRBJ2-5; D unclear. There are 13 residues in the CDR3. V gave up 0 bases and J gave up 2 bases, with 4 bases separating them. The V gene's germline CDR1 is SGHTA and CDR2 FQGNSA. The CDR3 loop reads CASSLARQETQYF. The CDR3 DNA sequence: TGTGCCAGCAGCTTAGCTAGACAAGAGACCCAGTACTTC.